This T cell receptor (beta chain) was captured by sequencing in a study of CXCR3-negative and CXCR3-positive naive CD8 T cells. In regard to this clonotype: No antigen is known for it.

In preparing the TRB cDNA libraries, 5' RACE with UMI labels was used. TCRdb re-called the 5' RACE reads, yielding one record per CDR3 amino acid sequence without DNA. Recorded here are tens of thousands of distinct CDR3 sequences; the top ten clones represent roughly 0.64%. Study-wide points: Naive subsets had comparable surface CD5, so TRB CDR3 properties gauged TCR strength. The study found more hydrophobic TRB CDR3s in CXCR3-positive naive cells than in CXCR3-negative naive cells.

The germline gives CDR1 SGHTA, CDR2 FQGNSA. The length of the CDR3 is 15 residues. Naive CD8+ T cells carried a CD45RO-CCR7+CD27+CD95- phenotype. This TCR was recovered from a human donor in good health. Some clones in this sample may be carry-over from other donors' samples. The rearrangement uses TRBV7-2 and TRBJ1-5; TCRdb calls TRBD1, which cannot be checked without DNA. The material sequenced was naive CXCR3+ CD8+ T cells from blood. Sample subset: CD45RO-CCR7+CD27+CD95- naive CD8+ T cells expressing CXCR3 (TNR3+). This CDR3 reads CASSPGRNSNQPQHF. Full variable domain (outside the CDR3, taken from reference TRBV7-2 and TRBJ1-5): GAGVSQSPSNKVTEKGKDVELRCDPISGHTALYWYRQSLGQGLEFLIYFQGNSAPDKSGLPSDRFSAERTGGSVSTLTIQRTQQEDSAVYLCASSPGRNSNQPQHFGDGTRLSIL.